This TCR beta chain was documented in a study of T cell changes during pregnancy in multiple sclerosis. Here immunoSEQ multiplex PCR was the method, and the copy in TCRdb shows in-frame clones only, minus some. The repertoire holds fewer than 65,000 clones, with roughly nine tenths as singletons. CDR1 SGHTA and CDR2 FQGNSA come from the germline V gene. The CDR3 sequence is 16 residues long. V was cut by 0 bases and J by 2 bases, with 11 bases left in between. Source: peripheral blood, taken in the first trimester of pregnancy. The J gene is TRBJ1-3, the V gene TRBV7-2, with D uncertain. This clonotype was sampled from a female donor in good health, enrolled as a control in a pregnancy study. CDR3 amino acids: CASSLAYREAGNTIYF. The CDR3, as DNA: TGTGCCAGCAGCTTAGCTTACAGAGAAGCTGGAAACACCATATATTTT.